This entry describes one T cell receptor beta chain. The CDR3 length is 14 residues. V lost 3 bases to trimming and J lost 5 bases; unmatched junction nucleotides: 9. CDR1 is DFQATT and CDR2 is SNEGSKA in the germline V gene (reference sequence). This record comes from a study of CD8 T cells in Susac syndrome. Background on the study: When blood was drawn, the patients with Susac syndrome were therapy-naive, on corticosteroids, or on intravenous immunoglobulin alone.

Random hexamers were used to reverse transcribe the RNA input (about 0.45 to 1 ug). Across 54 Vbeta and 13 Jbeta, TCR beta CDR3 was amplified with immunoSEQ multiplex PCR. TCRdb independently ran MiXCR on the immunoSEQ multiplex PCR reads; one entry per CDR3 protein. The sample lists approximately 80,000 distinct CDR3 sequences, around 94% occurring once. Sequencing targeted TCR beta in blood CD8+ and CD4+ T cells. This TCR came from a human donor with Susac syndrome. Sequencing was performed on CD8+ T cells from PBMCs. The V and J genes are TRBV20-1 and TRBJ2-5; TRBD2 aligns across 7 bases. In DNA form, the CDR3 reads TGCAGTGCTAGGCCGGGTGCGGGGGACGAGACCCAGTACTTC. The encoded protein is CSARPGAGDETQYF.